The clone carrying this TCR beta chain was counted only a few times. Cells are PBMCs isolated from more than 8.5 ml of fresh blood. The V gene lost 0 bases and the J gene lost 5 bases, with 16 bases spanning the gap. Germline V gives CDR1 LGHDT, CDR2 YNNKEL (reference sequence). The CDR3 is 16 residues long. The investigators amplified TCR beta CDR3 regions from RNA transcripts. First-round RT-PCR targeting the TCR CDR3 was performed with the HTBI primer set. TCRdb reanalysed the multiplex PCR reads using MiXCR and keeps one entry per CDR3 protein. The sample includes roughly 520,000 distinct CDR3 sequences, roughly a quarter of them seen just once. The source of the sample is a study of T cells in Graves' hyperthyroidism and ophthalmopathy.

The chain uses TRBV3-1 and TRBJ2-5; possibly TRBD2 for D (6 bases). This receptor was identified in a woman aged 25-40 years with Graves' ophthalmopathy. Sequenced material: blood. The CDR3 is CASSQDLSAGRETQYF. DNA for the CDR3: TGTGCCAGCAGCCAAGATCTTTCGGCAGGGAGGGAGACCCAGTACTTC.